This entry concerns a single T cell receptor (beta chain). This sample was included in a study of blood T cell repertoires in COVID-19. The V gene's germline CDR1 is SGDLS and CDR2 YYNGEE. V shed 4 bases, J shed 4 bases, and the junction held 8 bases outside the gene matches. The CDR3 is made up of 15 amino acids. How the authors handled the data: Estimation of nucleated cell counts was performed using reference gene primer amplification. Generated by immunoSEQ multiplex PCR, the TCRdb table keeps only in-frame clones and is missing some. For V, J and clone size, that table is used; D and trimming come from the DNA. The data show 150,000 to 200,000 clones, with approximately 85% seen just once and about 9.6% held by the top ten. Participants were aged about 18 to 89 years from around 25 US areas. Donors in Cohort 3 who had recovered were those with two negative PCRs, healthcare professional clearance, or resolution of their symptoms.

The chain recombines TRBV9 with TRBJ2-1; 7 nucleotides agree with TRBD2. The origin of this receptor is a woman younger than 45 who had recovered from COVID-19. The sample taken for sequencing was PBMCs or T cells enriched from blood (not recorded which). In DNA, the CDR3 is TGTGCCAGCAGCCATCTAGCGGAAAATTACAATGAGCAGTTCTTC. This codes for CASSHLAENYNEQFF.